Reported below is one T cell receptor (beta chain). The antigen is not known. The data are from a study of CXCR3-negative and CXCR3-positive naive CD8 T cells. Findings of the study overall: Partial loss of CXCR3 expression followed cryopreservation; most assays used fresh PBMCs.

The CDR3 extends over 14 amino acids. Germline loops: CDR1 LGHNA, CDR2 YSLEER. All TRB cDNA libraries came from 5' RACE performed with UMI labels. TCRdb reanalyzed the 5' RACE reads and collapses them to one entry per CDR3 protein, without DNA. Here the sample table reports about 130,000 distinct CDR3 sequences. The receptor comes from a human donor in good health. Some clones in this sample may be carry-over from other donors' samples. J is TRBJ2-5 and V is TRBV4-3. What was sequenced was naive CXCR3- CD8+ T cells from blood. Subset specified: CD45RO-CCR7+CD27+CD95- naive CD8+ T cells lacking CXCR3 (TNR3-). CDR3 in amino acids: CASSRHSGSETQYF.